This paragraph covers one T cell receptor (beta chain) sequence. Some clones are missing from TCRdb's copy, which holds only in-frame ones; the method was immunoSEQ multiplex PCR. The sample has around 550,000 clones, almost 97% seen once. The data were obtained in a study of shared clonotypes between healthy human individuals. Germline CDR1 reads MNHEY; CDR2 reads SMNVEV (reference sequence). This CDR3 spans 16 amino acids. Trimming cost V 3 bases and J 6 bases; bases outside gene matches: 7. The material sequenced was naive CD4+ T cells sorted from blood. This sample's subset: CD45RA+ positively selected. The clonotype originates from a woman in her 30s in good health. The chain has TRBV27 and TRBJ2-2; 10 bases agree with TRBD2. The CDR3 region has the DNA TGTGCCAGCAGTTTTCCAGCGGGAGGGCGGCCCGGGGAGCTGTTTTTT. This sequence encodes CASSFPAGGRPGELFF.